The 6 T cell receptor beta chains in this list originate from one sample, sequenced in a study of T cells in localized non-small cell lung cancer. Here immunoSEQ multiplex PCR was the method, and the copy in TCRdb shows in-frame clones only, minus some. The table includes thousands of clones, around 21% detected once. The material was lung tumor tissue, obtained before any cancer treatment. These receptors originate from a male donor aged 60 or over with stage II lung adenocarcinoma.

The rearrangement joins TRBV18 to TRBJ1-6; D ambiguous. Trimming cost V 6 bases and J 8 bases, with 14 bases left between them. Germline loops: CDR1 KGHSH, CDR2 LQKENI. This CDR3 comprises 14 residues. The CDR3 protein is CASSLAPVDSPLHF. CDR3 in DNA: TGTGCCAGCTCCCTGGCCCCAGTTGATTCACCCCTCCACTTT.

This chain joins TRBV25-1 and TRBJ1-1; D possibly corresponds to TRBD1 (5 bases). Trimming pared 2 bases from V and 4 bases from J, leaving 17 bases between. The V gene's germline CDR1 is MGHDK and CDR2 SYGVNS. The CDR3 totals 16 residues. CDR3 in amino acids: CASSELQGIGGTEAFF. The CDR3 DNA follows: TGTGCCAGCAGTGAACTTCAGGGCATCGGGGGCACTGAAGCTTTCTTT.

The V and J genes are TRBV6-8 and TRBJ2-3; 11 bases agree with TRBD1. The CDR3 runs 16 residues. V gave up 2 bases and J gave up 4 bases; unmatched junction bases: 5. Germline V gene data show CDR1 as MNHGY and CDR2 as SAAAGT. The CDR3 region has the DNA TGTGCCAGCAGTTACGGGACAGGGGGAGTCGCAGATACGCAGTATTTT. Its translation is CASSYGTGGVADTQYF.

The chain uses TRBV19 and TRBJ2-7, with TRBD1 matching 10 bases. Germline-derived CDR1 and CDR2 are LNHDA and SQIVND (reference sequence). Losses at the gene ends were 3 bases for V and 1 base for J; bases not matched to a gene: 6. The CDR3 runs to 16 residues. Written as DNA, the CDR3 is TGTGCCAGTAGTATTATACCGGGACAGGGGTCCTACGAGCAGTACTTC. Amino acid sequence: CASSIIPGQGSYEQYF.

This clone occurred a few times. The chain combines TRBV6-8 with TRBJ2-7, with 9 bases identical to TRBD2. The CDR3 contains 14 residues. Germline CDR1 and CDR2: MNHGY and SAAAGT. V lost 2 bases to trimming and J lost 5 bases; unmatched junction nucleotides: 4. CDR3 residues: CASSYGPSGDEQYF. CDR3 sequence (DNA): TGTGCCAGCAGTTACGGTCCTAGCGGGGACGAGCAGTACTTC.

This clone was seen a handful of times. The V gene is TRBV9, the J gene TRBJ2-2; no reliable D call. V was trimmed by 3 bases and J by 6 bases, leaving 15 bases between them. CDR3 length: 15 amino acids. Germline CDR1 SGDLS, CDR2 YYNGEE. The CDR3: CASSEDLVLAGELFF. CDR3 nucleotide sequence: TGTGCCAGCAGCGAGGACCTGGTCTTGGCCGGGGAGCTGTTTTTT.